The 29 T cell receptor beta chains below all came from one sample that was sequenced in a study of graft-versus-host responses after intestinal transplantation. The antigens for these receptors are not known. Produced via immunoSEQ multiplex PCR; TCRdb's table is partial and in-frame only. This table has 100,000 to 140,000 clones, roughly 86% appearing once. Sequences were derived from unstimulated CD4+ T cells sorted from spleen or lymph node cells, sampled before transplant. The receptors here all came from a human donor who was the organ donor for an intestinal transplant.

V usage is TRBV29-1 and J usage is TRBJ2-6; perhaps TRBD1 as D (6 bases). The germline CDR1 and CDR2 sequences are SQVTM and ANQGSEA. This CDR3 is 16 amino acids long. V gave up 4 bases and J gave up 0 bases, with 13 bases separating them. CDR3 in amino acids: CSVVAGVYSGANVLTF. CDR3 nucleotides: TGCAGCGTTGTCGCAGGGGTTTACTCTGGGGCCAACGTCCTGACTTTC.

This sequence joins TRBV25-1 and TRBJ1-3; the D is unclear. Germline V lookup: CDR1 MGHDK, CDR2 SYGVNS. V gave up 7 bases and J gave up 1 base, with 8 bases separating them. The CDR3 totals 13 residues. In DNA, the CDR3 is TGTGCCAGCAAGGTTGAATCTGGAAACACCATATATTTT. Its translation is CASKVESGNTIYF.

The V gene is TRBV19, the J gene TRBJ1-2; a possible D gene is TRBD1 (5 bases). CDR1 is LNHDA, CDR2 SQIVND, per germline (reference sequence). This CDR3 comprises 12 residues. The V and J ends lost 2 bases and 8 bases respectively, with 9 bases between them. The chain's CDR3 is CASSIQGIGYTF. The CDR3 region has the DNA TGTGCCAGTAGTATACAGGGTATCGGCTACACCTTC. The entire variable domain, with the rest obtained from reference TRBV19 and TRBJ1-2, is as follows: DGGITQSPKYLFRKEGQNVTLSCEQNLNHDAMYWYRQDPGQGLRLIYYSQIVNDFQKGDIAEGYSVSREKKESFPLTVTSAQKNPTAFYLCASSIQGIGYTFGSGTRLTVV.

The V gene is TRBV19, the J gene TRBJ2-7; maybe TRBD2 (7 bases). The CDR3 is made up of 14 amino acids. Germline-derived CDR1 and CDR2 are LNHDA and SQIVND (reference sequence). The germline V and J ends were trimmed by 10 bases and 3 bases, with 19 bases remaining between them. The CDR3 DNA is TGTGCCACGATGGGGGGGGGCTCGTTCTACGAGCAGTACTTC. It encodes CATMGGGSFYEQYF.

Of note for this clone: This same CDR3 is encoded by further DNA sequences in the sample. This chain joins TRBV5-1 and TRBJ2-1, with no clear D. In germline, CDR1 is SGHRS, CDR2 YFSETQ. Trimming stripped 0 bases from V and 3 bases from J, with 4 bases between. The CDR3 sequence is 13 residues long. The CDR3 spells CASSLGDYNEQFF. The CDR3 region has the DNA TGCGCCAGCAGCTTGGGTGACTACAATGAGCAGTTCTTC.

The V gene is TRBV6-6, the J gene TRBJ1-3; the D gene is possibly TRBD1 (5 bases). This CDR3 spans 14 amino acids. The germline V gene encodes CDR1 MNHNY and CDR2 SVGAGI (reference sequence). Trimming stripped 6 bases from V and 9 bases from J, with 18 bases between. This CDR3 reads CASRPTGRRGTIYF. The CDR3 coding sequence is TGTGCCAGCAGACCCACAGGACGCCGGGGCACCATATATTTT.

The rearrangement uses TRBV11-3 and TRBJ2-2; weak D call: TRBD2 (6 bases). V gave up 5 bases and J gave up 4 bases, with 14 bases separating them. Per the germline V gene, CDR1 is SGHNT and CDR2 is YENEEA. This CDR3 comprises 15 residues. The CDR3 protein is CASSISGQSTGELFF. The CDR3 DNA follows: TGTGCCAGCAGCATTAGCGGCCAGAGCACCGGGGAGCTGTTTTTT.

This clone came up once. V gene TRBV27 combines with J gene TRBJ1-1, with D perhaps matching TRBD1 (5 bases). The CDR3 contains 13 residues. Trimming took 3 bases from V and 6 from J, leaving 11 bases between them. Germline V gives CDR1 MNHEY, CDR2 SMNVEV (reference sequence). The CDR3 nucleotides read TGTGCCAGCAGTTTCGCCAGGGCAGCTGAAGCTTTCTTT. Amino acids: CASSFARAAEAFF.

This chain links TRBV4-2 with TRBJ2-7; 8 bases fit TRBD2. CDR3 length: 15 residues. Germline CDR1 is LGHNA and CDR2 is YNFKEQ. J was trimmed by 5 bases and V by 5 bases; bases with no gene match: 11. Here the CDR3 DNA reads TGTGCCAGCAGCTTGGGTCCGGGAGGGTTCAACGAGCAGTACTTC. This encodes CASSLGPGGFNEQYF.

V is TRBV2 and J is TRBJ2-3; D tentatively fits TRBD1 or TRBD2 (6 bases each). Germline lookup yields CDR1 SNHLY and CDR2 FYNNEI. The V and J ends lost 3 bases and 6 bases respectively, with 13 bases between them. The CDR3 is 14 residues long. CDR3 DNA: TGTGCCAGCAGTGACTGGGGGGCGGTGGATACGCAGTATTTT. Translating gives CASSDWGAVDTQYF.

V usage is TRBV18 and J usage is TRBJ2-7, with 11 bases lining up with TRBD2. V shed 0 bases, J shed 6 bases, and the junction held 7 bases outside the gene matches. Per the germline V gene, CDR1 is KGHSH and CDR2 is LQKENI. The CDR3 length is 16 residues. This chain's CDR3 is CASSPPKGSGRGEQYF. The CDR3 nucleotides read TGTGCCAGCTCACCACCTAAAGGTAGCGGGAGGGGCGAGCAGTACTTC.

This chain uses TRBV7-9 with TRBJ1-3, with 12 bases aligning to TRBD1. The J segment lost 8 bases and the V segment lost 5 bases, leaving 7 bases of the junction unmatched. Germline loops: CDR1 SEHNR, CDR2 FQNEAQ (reference sequence). The CDR3 has 15 residues. DNA for the CDR3: TGTGCCAGCAGCCGGGACAGGGGGCAAGAGGACACCATATATTTT. Residues: CASSRDRGQEDTIYF. Combining the CDR3 with reference TRBV7-9 and TRBJ1-3 gives the whole variable domain DTGVSQNPRHKITKRGQNVTFRCDPISEHNRLYWYRQTLGQGPEFLTYFQNEAQLEKSRLLSDRFSAERPKGSFSTLEIQRTEQGDSAMYLCASSRDRGQEDTIYFGEGSWLTVV.

V usage is TRBV7-9 and J usage is TRBJ2-7, with 7 nucleotides matching TRBD1. Germline V CDR1 and CDR2: SEHNR, FQNEAQ (reference sequence). V was pared by 2 bases and J by 5 bases, with 12 bases of the junction left unmatched. This CDR3 spans 16 amino acids. CDR3 sequence: CASSLTIQGFGDEQYF. CDR3 sequence (DNA): TGTGCCAGCAGCTTAACAATACAGGGGTTTGGGGACGAGCAGTACTTC. Based on the CDR3 plus reference TRBV7-9 and TRBJ2-7, the full variable domain is DTGVSQNPRHKITKRGQNVTFRCDPISEHNRLYWYRQTLGQGPEFLTYFQNEAQLEKSRLLSDRFSAERPKGSFSTLEIQRTEQGDSAMYLCASSLTIQGFGDEQYFGPGTRLTVT.

The chain combines TRBV18 with TRBJ1-5, with unresolved D. Looked up from germline, CDR1 is KGHSH and CDR2 is LQKENI. This CDR3 has 13 amino acids. Trimming shortened V by 2 bases and J by 2 bases, and 4 bases separated the two germline ends. CDR3 DNA: TGTGCCAGCTCACCAGGGGGCAATCAGCCCCAGCATTTT. Translated, it gives CASSPGGNQPQHF.

This rearrangement joins TRBV6-1 to TRBJ2-5; TRBD2 is a possible D gene (5 bases). Between the trimmed V and J ends, which lost 2 bases and 5 bases, there was a span of 6 bases. CDR3 length: 12 residues. Germline CDR1 is MNHNS and CDR2 is SASEGT. CDR3 in DNA: TGTGCCAGCAGTGAACGAGGGGAGACCCAGTACTTC. Its protein is CASSERGETQYF.

The chain combines TRBV14 with TRBJ2-1, with a weak D call TRBD1 (6 bases). Trimming removed 2 bases at V and 4 bases at J, with 6 bases between. Germline values: CDR1 SGHDN, CDR2 FVKESK. The CDR3 contains 13 residues. CDR3 residues: CASSQQGYNEQFF. For the CDR3, the DNA is TGTGCCAGCAGCCAACAGGGGTACAATGAGCAGTTCTTC.

This rearrangement joins TRBV19 to TRBJ1-5, with D hard to call. The V gene's germline CDR1 is LNHDA and CDR2 SQIVND (reference sequence). The CDR3 is made up of 14 amino acids. Trimming removed 6 bases at V and 2 bases at J, with 11 bases between. CDR3 residues: CASRFTQGNQPQHF. CDR3 DNA: TGTGCCAGTAGGTTTACCCAGGGCAATCAGCCCCAGCATTTT. Using reference TRBV19 and TRBJ1-5 for the parts outside the CDR3, the full variable domain is DGGITQSPKYLFRKEGQNVTLSCEQNLNHDAMYWYRQDPGQGLRLIYYSQIVNDFQKGDIAEGYSVSREKKESFPLTVTSAQKNPTAFYLCASRFTQGNQPQHFGDGTRLSIL.

The rearrangement links TRBV29-1 to TRBJ2-1; D is ambiguous. This CDR3 has 12 residues. Per germline, CDR1 SQVTM and CDR2 ANQGSEA. Trimming stripped 4 bases from V and 5 bases from J, with 9 bases between. CDR3 nucleotide sequence: TGCAGCGTTGGTAGGATGGACAATGAGCAGTTCTTC. It specifies CSVGRMDNEQFF.

Only one count was recorded for this clone. V and J are TRBV7-9 and TRBJ1-1, with D unclear. This CDR3 has 10 amino acids. Deletions cut 5 bases from V and 8 bases from J, with 6 bases between. The germline CDR1 and CDR2 sequences are SEHNR and FQNEAQ (reference sequence). CDR3 nucleotides: TGTGCCAGCAGCGCCCAGGAAGCTTTCTTT. It encodes CASSAQEAFF.

This chain uses TRBV7-2 with TRBJ2-2; TRBD2 matches at 10 bases. Trimming cost V 0 bases and J 0 bases; bases outside gene matches: 4. The length of the CDR3 is 18 residues. CDR1 SGHTA and CDR2 FQGNSA come from the germline V gene. The CDR3 region is CASSLALAGAANTGELFF. The CDR3 nucleotides read TGTGCCAGCAGCTTAGCGCTAGCGGGAGCCGCGAACACCGGGGAGCTGTTTTTT.

This clone was detected a few times. V gene TRBV5-1 combines with J gene TRBJ1-4, with a possible D match to TRBD1 (5 bases). From germline, CDR1 is SGHRS and CDR2 YFSETQ. Deletions cut 4 bases from V and 5 bases from J, with 15 bases between. CDR3 size: 15 residues. CDR3 sequence reads: CASSRGGRQNEKLFF. As DNA, the CDR3 is TGCGCCAGCAGCCGGGGGGGACGACAGAATGAAAAACTGTTTTTT.

The chain links TRBV5-1 to TRBJ2-3; 9 nucleotides align to TRBD2. This CDR3 spans 16 amino acids. V dropped 1 base and J dropped 6; count of bases not matched to a gene: 9. Germline loops: CDR1 SGHRS, CDR2 YFSETQ. The CDR3 DNA reads as TGCGCCAGCAGCTTGAGTAGCGGGGGCAGTTGGGATACGCAGTATTTT. Its protein is CASSLSSGGSWDTQYF.

This sequence joins TRBV5-6 and TRBJ1-2; possible D gene TRBD1, 6 bases. There are 15 residues in the CDR3. Trimming removed 4 bases at V and 5 bases at J, with 18 bases between. CDR1 is SGHDT, CDR2 YYEEEE, per germline. CDR3 nucleotides: TGTGCCAGCAGCCTGGACAGCTCTACCCTTTATGGCTACACCTTC. This codes for CASSLDSSTLYGYTF. Full variable domain (rest looked up from reference TRBV5-6 and TRBJ1-2): DAGVTQSPTHLIKTRGQQVTLRCSPKSGHDTVSWYQQALGQGPQFIFQYYEEEERQRGNFPDRFSGHQFPNYSSELNVNALLLGDSALYLCASSLDSSTLYGYTFGSGTRLTVV.

The chain combines TRBV6-5 with TRBJ1-2, with D tentatively TRBD1 (6 bases). The CDR3 runs 14 residues. V lost 5 bases to trimming and J lost 7 bases, with 17 bases between them. Germline values: CDR1 MNHEY, CDR2 SVGAGI. The CDR3 bases are TGTGCCAGCAGTGAGGGACAAACCGGAGGTGGCTACACCTTC. Its translation: CASSEGQTGGGYTF.

The chain carries TRBV5-1 and TRBJ2-6, with D unclear. This CDR3 is 15 amino acids long. Germline CDR1 is SGHRS and CDR2 is YFSETQ. Between the trimmed V and J ends, which lost 4 bases and 0 bases, there was a span of 8 bases. The CDR3 DNA follows: TGCGCCAGCAGCCTATGGAGCTCTGGGGCCAACGTCCTGACTTTC. This translates into CASSLWSSGANVLTF.

This chain joins TRBV10-3 and TRBJ1-2; 8 positions match TRBD1. The ends lost 3 bases at V and 6 bases at J; junction bases unmatched: 9. This CDR3 region has 15 residues. CDR1 is ENHRY and CDR2 is SYGVKD in the germline V gene. The chain's CDR3 is CAISDYTGGRDGYTF. Here the CDR3 DNA reads TGTGCCATCAGTGATTACACAGGGGGAAGAGATGGCTACACCTTC.

The chain joins TRBV9 to TRBJ2-7, with D maybe TRBD2 (6 bases). Per germline, CDR1 SGDLS and CDR2 YYNGEE. This CDR3 contains 13 residues. The V end lost 0 bases, the J end lost 6 bases, and 10 bases lay between the germline ends. This chain's CDR3 is CASSVAVEGEQYF. DNA of the CDR3: TGTGCCAGCAGCGTAGCTGTGGAGGGCGAGCAGTACTTC. Full variable domain (outside the CDR3, taken from reference TRBV9 and TRBJ2-7): DSGVTQTPKHLITATGQRVTLRCSPRSGDLSVYWYQQSLDQGLQFLIQYYNGEERAKGNILERFSAQQFPDLHSELNLSSLELGDSALYFCASSVAVEGEQYFGPGTRLTVT.

This clone was counted a single time. The CDR3 nucleotides read TGTGCCAGCAAGACCCGGAGCAGGGGGCCAACCGAGCAGTACTTC. Translating it yields CASKTRSRGPTEQYF. This sequence joins TRBV6-6 and TRBJ2-7, with 8 bases identical to TRBD1. V lost 7 bases and J lost 6; bases outside the gene matches: 14. This CDR3 has 15 residues. Germline CDR1 is MNHNY and CDR2 is SVGAGI (reference sequence).

The chain recombines TRBV5-4 with TRBJ2-7; TRBD2 might be the D (6 bases). There are 14 residues in the CDR3. Trimming shortened V by 1 base and J by 1 base, and 9 bases separated the two germline ends. CDR1 is SGHNT, CDR2 YYREEE, per germline (reference sequence). This CDR3 reads CASSLPGGSYEQYF. The CDR3 region has the DNA TGTGCCAGCAGCTTGCCCGGGGGATCCTACGAGCAGTACTTC.